This passage covers 19 T cell receptor beta chains from one sample sequenced in a study of early T cells in non-severe SARS-CoV-2 infection. One entry per CDR3 protein, called by TCRdb with MiXCR from the 5' RACE reads. The sample includes about 83,000 distinct CDR3 sequences, 10% to 15% seen only once; the top ten take around 7%. Sequenced material: whole blood. Source of these receptors: an adult who was a healthcare worker with PCR-confirmed SARS-CoV-2 infection or an uninfected control (not recorded which).

This clonotype was observed a handful of times. The chain recombines TRBV6-2 or TRBV6-3 with TRBJ2-3, with 9 bases matching TRBD1. Germline CDR1 MNHEY, CDR2 SVGEGT. Trimming took 0 bases from V and 2 from J; bases not matched to a gene: 3. The CDR3 runs to 16 residues. CDR3 sequence reads: CASSYSGTGSTDTQYF. The CDR3 DNA reads TGTGCCAGCAGTTACTCCGGGACAGGGTCCACAGATACGCAGTATTTT.

A few counts support this clonotype. The chain couples TRBV13 to TRBJ2-7; 9 nucleotides line up with TRBD1. Germline values: CDR1 PRHDT, CDR2 FYEKMQ (reference sequence). CDR3 length: 17 residues. Trimming removed 1 base from V and 2 bases from J; junction bases left unmatched: 9. CDR3 nucleotides: TGTGCCAGCAGCTTAGCCCACCGGACAGGGGCCACCTACGAGCAGTACTTC. Its protein is CASSLAHRTGATYEQYF.

This clonotype was detected a few times. J is TRBJ2-3 and V is TRBV10-3, with 10 nucleotides matching TRBD1. Per the germline V gene, CDR1 is ENHRY and CDR2 is SYGVKD. The CDR3 loop spans 16 amino acids. The ends lost 3 bases at V and 2 bases at J; junction bases unmatched: 5. CDR3 nucleotide sequence: TGTGCCATCAGTGATCCGACAGGGGGCCTCACAGATACGCAGTATTTT. This sequence encodes CAISDPTGGLTDTQYF.

This rearrangement joins TRBV7-6 to TRBJ2-7; D remains unclear. V lost 1 base and J 2 bases, leaving 9 bases between the germline ends. Germline CDR1 reads SGHVS; CDR2 reads FNYEAQ. The CDR3 covers 14 residues. CDR3 region: CASSLGLAAYEQYF. The CDR3 coding sequence is TGTGCCAGCAGCTTAGGTCTCGCGGCCTACGAGCAGTACTTC.

Details on this clonotype: At one end the junction does not follow the germline gene, possibly because of a read error. The chain is built from TRBV5-1 and TRBJ2-7; D unresolved. Germline assignment: CDR1 SGHRS and CDR2 YFSETQ. This CDR3 comprises 12 residues. Written as DNA, the CDR3 is TGCGTCAGCAGCTTGGATAACTACGAGCAGTACTTC. Its protein is CVSSLDNYEQYF.

This clonotype was counted only a few times. The gene calls are TRBV3-1 and TRBJ2-7; D is perhaps TRBD2 (7 bases). The CDR3 contains 14 residues. The V gene's germline CDR1 is LGHDT and CDR2 YNNKEL (reference sequence). V was clipped by 4 bases and J by 7 bases, with 17 bases between them. The CDR3 DNA reads as TGTGCCAGCAGCCTTAACACACAGGGAGGGGAGCAGTACTTC. This gives the protein CASSLNTQGGEQYF.

This clonotype was found many times. The chain joins TRBV7-6 to TRBJ2-2; 7 bases are a match to TRBD1. V dropped 4 bases and J dropped 14; count of bases not matched to a gene: 13. This CDR3 region has 14 residues. Per the germline V gene, CDR1 is SGHVS and CDR2 is FNYEAQ. CDR3 DNA: TGTGCCAGCAGCTGGGACAGCCACCAACGGAAACTGTTTTTT. It yields the protein CASSWDSHQRKLFF.

The chain uses TRBV18 and TRBJ2-1, with TRBD2 matching over 8 bases. Germline trimming cut 3 bases from V and 7 bases from J; bases unmatched to any gene: 8. This CDR3 contains 15 residues. CDR1 is KGHSH and CDR2 is LQKENI in the germline V gene. CDR3 sequence: CASSPTSGPGNEQFF. The CDR3 region has the DNA TGTGCCAGCTCACCCACTAGCGGCCCTGGGAATGAGCAGTTCTTC.

The chain recombines TRBV20-1 with TRBJ2-7; D is unresolved. This CDR3 region has 13 residues. The ends were cut back, 6 bases at V and 2 bases at J, with 14 bases in the middle. Germline values: CDR1 DFQATT, CDR2 SNEGSKA (reference sequence). CDR3 coding DNA: TGCAGTGCCCTCACCTCGGTAACCTACGAGCAGTACTTC. Amino acids: CSALTSVTYEQYF.

This clonotype has a count of ten or more. The CDR3 sequence: CASSPAGTGATSPLHF. The CDR3 region has the DNA TGCGCCAGCAGCCCGGCCGGGACAGGGGCTACGTCACCCCTCCACTTT. V and J are TRBV5-1 and TRBJ1-6, with TRBD1 identical over 10 bases. The CDR3 loop spans 16 amino acids. With V trimmed by 4 bases and J by 10 bases, 11 bases remained unmatched. CDR1 SGHRS and CDR2 YFSETQ come from the germline V gene. Combining the CDR3 with reference TRBV5-1 and TRBJ1-6 gives the whole variable domain KAGVTQTPRYLIKTRGQQVTLSCSPISGHRSVSWYQQTPGQGLQFLFEYFSETQRNKGNFPGRFSGRQFSNSRSEMNVSTLELGDSALYLCASSPAGTGATSPLHFGNGTRLTVT.

The chain couples TRBV11-2 to TRBJ2-3; 10 bases fit TRBD2. V shed 5 bases and J 6 bases; nucleotides not matched to a gene: 8. The CDR3 extends over 15 amino acids. In germline, CDR1 is SGHAT, CDR2 FQNNGV. The DNA for the CDR3 is TGTGCCAGCAGCATACGACTAGCGGGCCTGGATACGCAGTATTTT. This gives the protein CASSIRLAGLDTQYF.

This clonotype was found a few times. The CDR3 protein is CASSPDSGFSTDTQYF. DNA for the CDR3: TGTGCCAGCAGCCCGGACAGCGGCTTTAGCACAGATACGCAGTATTTT. V is TRBV12-3 or TRBV12-4 and J is TRBJ2-3; D might be TRBD1 (6 bases). The length of the CDR3 is 16 residues. V was clipped by 6 bases and J by 0 bases, with 16 bases between them.

The chain has TRBV7-3 and TRBJ2-7; a weak D match, TRBD1 (5 bases). Per the germline V gene, CDR1 is SGHTA and CDR2 is FQGTGA. The CDR3 runs 13 residues. V was shortened by 5 bases and J by 1 base, with 9 bases between the two germline ends. CDR3 coding DNA: TGTGCCAGCAGCACAGGACGGTCCTACGAGCAGTACTTC. This codes for CASSTGRSYEQYF.

The chain combines TRBV19 with TRBJ2-7; TRBD2 might be the D (5 bases). Trimming removed 3 bases at V and 4 bases at J, with 10 bases between. The CDR3 has 13 residues. CDR1 and CDR2 (germline): LNHDA, SQIVND (reference sequence). CDR3 nucleotides: TGTGCCAGTAGTATTGGACTCCTGTACGAGCAGTACTTC. It encodes CASSIGLLYEQYF.

This clonotype has a count of ten or more. This rearrangement joins TRBV7-9 to TRBJ2-7, with TRBD1 identical over 8 bases. CDR3 size: 14 residues. V lost 5 bases, J lost 8 bases, and 11 bases stayed unmatched. CDR1 SEHNR and CDR2 FQNEAQ come from the germline V gene (reference sequence). The CDR3: CASSLVDRGLKQYF. In DNA, the CDR3 is TGTGCCAGCAGCCTGGTCGACAGGGGTTTAAAGCAGTACTTC.

This clonotype was seen a few times. The chain joins TRBV4-3 to TRBJ2-3; D might be TRBD1 (5 bases). Germline V CDR1 and CDR2: LGHNA, YSLEER. The CDR3 sequence is 15 residues long. V was pared by 0 bases and J by 4 bases, with 11 bases between. The CDR3 region has the DNA TGCGCCAGCAGCCAAGATGATGGGGCCCCAGATACGCAGTATTTT. It specifies CASSQDDGAPDTQYF.

This clonotype appeared many times. The chain employs TRBV6-2 or TRBV6-3 and TRBJ2-3; 8 nucleotides align to TRBD2. Germline loops: CDR1 MNHEY, CDR2 SVGEGT. This CDR3 has 16 amino acids. The V gene end was trimmed by 6 bases and the J gene end by 5 bases; junction bases not matched to a gene: 13. CDR3 amino acids: CASSPRQAGAEDTQYF. The DNA of the CDR3 is TGTGCCAGCAGCCCACGTCAAGCGGGAGCGGAAGATACGCAGTATTTT.

This clonotype was recorded at least ten times. CDR3 region: CATSESRRGFDNEQFF. DNA of the CDR3: TGTGCCACCAGTGAAAGCAGGAGGGGTTTTGACAATGAGCAGTTCTTC. The chain employs TRBV24-1 and TRBJ2-1; the D gene is possibly TRBD2 (6 bases). V was cut by 4 bases and J by 5 bases, with 17 bases left in between. The germline V gene has CDR1 KGHDR and CDR2 SFDVKD. The CDR3 length is 16 residues.

This clonotype came up a few times. This chain uses TRBV6-2 or TRBV6-3 with TRBJ2-1; unclear D gene. The CDR3 runs 17 residues. V lost 0 bases, J lost 4 bases, and 16 bases lay in between. The germline V gene has CDR1 MNHEY and CDR2 SVGEGT. The CDR3 nucleotides read TGTGCCAGCAGTTACTCGAATACCCGGGCACCATACAATGAGCAGTTCTTC. Its protein product is CASSYSNTRAPYNEQFF.